The T cell receptor (beta chain) under discussion was sequenced for a study of spatial heterogeneity in lung cancer. General observations from the study: How many expanded intratumoral alpha and beta TCRs were present tracked the tumor mutation count, which was a count of nonsynonymous mutations.

Individually, TCR cDNA molecules were each labelled with a unique molecular identifier. TCRdb fed the 5' RACE reads into MiXCR, producing one record per CDR3 protein. The data show fewer than 30,000 distinct CDR3 sequences, approximately 7% seen once. This clonotype was seen more than once but under ten times. Its antigen is not identified. As for time point: sample taken at primary tumor resection. The germline V and J ends were trimmed by 4 bases and 7 bases, with 14 bases remaining between them. The CDR3 contains 15 residues. Germline V gene sequence: CDR1 SGHTA, CDR2 FQGNSA. The source was lung tumor tissue, collected at surgery. This rearrangement joins TRBV7-2 to TRBJ1-6; the D is unclear. The origin of this receptor is a male donor with early-stage non-small cell lung cancer. CDR3 in DNA: TGTGCCAGCAGCTCTGATCGTTTGGGCAATTCACCCCTCCACTTT. It codes for CASSSDRLGNSPLHF.